This is a list of T cell receptor beta chains from one sample in a study of Ad26.COV2.S vaccination and SARS-CoV-2 variants. Here immunoSEQ multiplex PCR was the method, and the copy in TCRdb shows in-frame clones only, minus some. In the table there are approximately 400,000 clones, 85% of which are singletons. The input for sequencing was peripheral blood, taken in a trial of Ad26.COV2.S vaccine versus placebo. These receptors came from a person aged 18 to 65 who received the Ad26.COV2.S COVID-19 vaccine or a placebo. Each CDR3 is given with its conserved first and last residue. D genes are given only for firm matches. The size entry is marked missing in some rows and otherwise reads once, few, many or a size class.

d_gene	v_gene	abundance	j_gene	CDR3nt	CDR3aa
TRBD2	TRBV30	NA	TRBJ2-1	TGTGCCGAACGGCTAGCGGGAGGGTTTCGCTACAATGAGCAGTTCTTC	CAERLAGGFRYNEQFF
TRBD1	TRBV19	NA	TRBJ1-5	TGTGCCAGTAGTATAAGATGGGACAGCTATAGCAATCAGCCCCAGCATTTT	CASSIRWDSYSNQPQHF
NA	TRBV7-9	once	TRBJ2-5	TGTGCCAGCAGCTTATCGGTTAATCAGGGGCTGGAGACCCAGTACTTC	CASSLSVNQGLETQYF
NA	TRBV19	few	TRBJ2-5	TGTGCCAGTAGTACGGGAAAAACCAGGGTCCCCCTGGCCCAGTACTTC	CASSTGKTRVPLAQYF
TRBD2	TRBV18	NA	TRBJ2-2	TGTGCCAGCTCACCACCGGGACTAGCGTTTAACACCGGGGAGCTGTTTTTT	CASSPPGLAFNTGELFF
NA	TRBV5-1	once	TRBJ2-7	TGCGCCACCGGACACTACGAGCAGTACTTC	CATGHYEQYF
TRBD2	TRBV19	NA	TRBJ2-2	TGTGCCAGTAGTAAAATAACTAGCGGGAACACCGGGGAGCTGTTTTTT	CASSKITSGNTGELFF
TRBD1	TRBV28	NA	TRBJ1-4	TGTGCCAGCACTGGGACAGGGCGAGAAAAACTGTTTTTT	CASTGTGREKLFF
TRBD1	TRBV13	NA	TRBJ2-1	TGTGCCAGCAGCGCGGGACAGGGCAGATACAATGAGCAGTTCTTC	CASSAGQGRYNEQFF
NA	TRBV4-3	few	TRBJ1-4	TGCGCCAGCAGCCAAGATTGGGGCCAGTATAATGAAAAACTGTTTTTT	CASSQDWGQYNEKLFF
NA	TRBV5-8	NA	TRBJ2-3	TGTGCCAGCAGCTTGGCTCGGGCCCCTAGCACAGATACGCAGTATTTT	CASSLARAPSTDTQYF
NA	TRBV15	NA	TRBJ1-4	TGTGCCACCAGCAGAGATCAGTCAACTAATGAAAAACTGTTTTTT	CATSRDQSTNEKLFF
TRBD1	TRBV5-4	few	TRBJ1-3	TGTGCCAGCAGCCGGGTTGGGGACAGGGGGCCTGGAAACACCATATATTTT	CASSRVGDRGPGNTIYF
NA	TRBV29-1	NA	TRBJ2-7	TGCAGCGTTGATACGTACTACGAGCAGTACTTC	CSVDTYYEQYF
NA	TRBV5-4	NA	TRBJ2-3	TGTGCCAGCAGCGCCTCGCAATGGGCCGGGACAGATACGCAGTATTTT	CASSASQWAGTDTQYF
TRBD1	TRBV6-2/TRBV6-3	NA	TRBJ2-7	TGTGCCAGCAGCATACGACAGGGGCTCGTTTACGAGCAGTACTTC	CASSIRQGLVYEQYF
TRBD1	TRBV11-2	NA	TRBJ1-2	TGTGCCAGCACCCTGACAGGGAACTATGGCTACACCTTC	CASTLTGNYGYTF
TRBD2	TRBV3-1/TRBV3-2	NA	TRBJ2-7	TGTGCCAGCAGCCCCTGGACTAGCGGGAGGGCCGGCGAGCAGTACTTC	CASSPWTSGRAGEQYF
NA	TRBV2	once	TRBJ2-7	TGTGCCAGCATGGCCCTAGCGTTCTCCTACGAGCAGTACTTC	CASMALAFSYEQYF
TRBD2	TRBV9	once	TRBJ2-3	TGTGCCAGCGCCAAGGGTCCGCGGGGGGCCTTTACAGATACGCAGTATTTT	CASAKGPRGAFTDTQYF
NA	TRBV11-2	NA	TRBJ2-7	TGTGCCAGCAGCTTAGAAAGGGCTTCCTACGAGCAGTACTTC	CASSLERASYEQYF
NA	TRBV7-9	NA	TRBJ1-5	TGTGCCAGCAGCTTAATAGGCAACAATCAGCCCCAGCATTTT	CASSLIGNNQPQHF
NA	TRBV2	NA	TRBJ1-5	TGTGCCAGCAGCCTAGACCCTAATCAGCCCCAGCATTTT	CASSLDPNQPQHF
NA	TRBV5-4	NA	TRBJ2-7	TGTGCCAGCAGCTTAGCCGGGACCCCCGCCGGAGAGCAGTACTTC	CASSLAGTPAGEQYF
NA	TRBV11-2	NA	TRBJ2-7	TGTGCCAGCAGCCTGTCGCAGGAAGTGCGGCCCTACGAGCAGTACTTC	CASSLSQEVRPYEQYF
NA	TRBV7-2	NA	TRBJ1-3	TGTGCCAGCAGCTTATCGGGCACCATATATTTT	CASSLSGTIYF
NA	TRBV19	NA	TRBJ2-7	TGTGCCACCTCCCCCCGGGGGCGCCACGAGCAGTACTTC	CATSPRGRHEQYF
NA	TRBV29-1	NA	TRBJ2-5	TGCAGCGTTGAACGGTCCCAAGAGACCCAGTACTTC	CSVERSQETQYF
NA	TRBV7-8	NA	TRBJ2-1	TGTGCCAGCAGTCTGCCACGGCGGGATGGTAGCAAATACAATGAGCAGTTCTTC	CASSLPRRDGSKYNEQFF
NA	TRBV19	once	TRBJ2-5	TGTGCCAGTAGTATAAGCGCTGCGTCGAGCGGCCAAGAGACCCAGTACTTC	CASSISAASSGQETQYF
NA	TRBV3-1/TRBV3-2	few	TRBJ2-7	TGTGCCAGCAGCCAAGGCGGGCAGGCGACCTCCTACGAGCAGTACTTC	CASSQGGQATSYEQYF
TRBD1	TRBV6-5	NA	TRBJ1-4	TGTGCCAGCAGTTACGAACAGGGGGCCGGGGAAAAACTGTTTTTT	CASSYEQGAGEKLFF
NA	TRBV6-5	NA	TRBJ1-4	TGTGCCAGCAGTTACTCGTCGGGACGCTTTAATGAAAAACTGTTTTTT	CASSYSSGRFNEKLFF
NA	TRBV12-5	NA	TRBJ2-1	TGTGCTAGTGGTTTGGTTGCTACTTACAATGAGCAGTTCTTC	CASGLVATYNEQFF
NA	TRBV5-1	many	TRBJ1-3	TGCGCCAGCAGCTCCGGGTCAGCAGCCGGAAACACCATATATTTT	CASSSGSAAGNTIYF
TRBD1	TRBV6-5	NA	TRBJ2-7	TGTGCCAGCAGGAAGACCGGGACAGGGTTAAACGAGCAGTACTTC	CASRKTGTGLNEQYF
NA	TRBV9	NA	TRBJ2-2	TGTGCCAGCAGCGTAACAAACACCGGGGAGCTGTTTTTT	CASSVTNTGELFF
NA	TRBV19	NA	TRBJ1-5	TGTGCCAGTAGTATATCCCCACGGGGCAATCAGCCCCAGCATTTT	CASSISPRGNQPQHF
TRBD1	TRBV10-3	NA	TRBJ1-1	TGTGCCATCTCAATGGGGACAGGGGTTCGCACTGAAGCTTTCTTT	CAISMGTGVRTEAFF
NA	TRBV9	NA	TRBJ2-2	TGTGCCAGCAGCGCCTCAGGGGGAGCGGGAAGAACCGGGGAGCTGTTTTTT	CASSASGGAGRTGELFF
TRBD2	TRBV4-1	NA	TRBJ2-2	TGCGCCAGCAGCCAAGATCGTTTGTCTAGCGGGAGGCCCGGGGAGCTGTTTTTT	CASSQDRLSSGRPGELFF
NA	TRBV9	once	TRBJ1-1	TGTGCCAGCAGCAACGCCGCGGGGACTACGAACACTGAAGCTTTCTTT	CASSNAAGTTNTEAFF
NA	TRBV4-3	NA	TRBJ2-4	TGCGCCAGCAGCCAAGACGTGGGGAACATTCAGTACTTC	CASSQDVGNIQYF
NA	TRBV6-1	NA	TRBJ2-7	TGTGCCAGCGGTGGAACTCAGACAGGTGATTCCTACGAGCAGTACTTC	CASGGTQTGDSYEQYF
NA	TRBV19	NA	TRBJ2-2	TGTGCCAGTAGTATACAGGGGCACACCGGGGAGCTGTTTTTT	CASSIQGHTGELFF
NA	TRBV7-8	NA	TRBJ2-1	TGTGCCAGCAGCTTACCCCTCTTAGATACCCTAGGTTCCTCCTTCTCCTACAATGAGCAGTTCTTC	CASSLPLLDTLGSSFSYNEQFF